This TCR beta chain was sequenced during a study of T cells after yellow fever vaccination. In the case of this clonotype: Its target is unknown.

TCRdb re-called the 5' RACE reads with MiXCR, one entry per CDR3 protein. Among some 320,000 distinct CDR3 sequences listed, 3.5% to 4.5% were seen once. Study conclusions and caveats: FACS-sorted repertoires might harbor abundant contaminating clonotypes from the bulk population.

The length of the CDR3 is 13 residues. Trimming cost V 5 bases and J 7 bases; bases outside gene matches: 6. Germline-derived CDR1 and CDR2 are SGHRS and YFSETQ. The material was PBMCs, obtained 15 days after the yellow fever booster vaccination. This sequence was found in a man younger than 35 who received the YFV17D yellow fever vaccine. The chain links TRBV5-1 to TRBJ1-2; 9 bases are a match to TRBD1. The CDR3 DNA reads TGCGCCAGCAGAGGGACAGGGCATATTGGCTACACCTTC. Translating it yields CASRGTGHIGYTF. Full variable domain (remainder filled in from reference TRBV5-1 and TRBJ1-2): KAGVTQTPRYLIKTRGQQVTLSCSPISGHRSVSWYQQTPGQGLQFLFEYFSETQRNKGNFPGRFSGRQFSNSRSEMNVSTLELGDSALYLCASRGTGHIGYTFGSGTRLTVV.